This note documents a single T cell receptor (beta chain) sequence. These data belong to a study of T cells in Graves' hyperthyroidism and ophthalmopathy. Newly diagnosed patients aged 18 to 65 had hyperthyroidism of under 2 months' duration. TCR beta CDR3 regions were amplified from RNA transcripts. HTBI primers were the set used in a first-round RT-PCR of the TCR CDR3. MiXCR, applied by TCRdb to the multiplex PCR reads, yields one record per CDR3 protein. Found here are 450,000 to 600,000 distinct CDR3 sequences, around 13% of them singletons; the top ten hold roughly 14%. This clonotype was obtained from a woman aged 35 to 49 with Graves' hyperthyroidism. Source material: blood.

As DNA, the CDR3 is TGCAGCGCGCTAACAGGGGTCGGAAACACCATATATTTT. It specifies CSALTGVGNTIYF. This chain links TRBV29-1 with TRBJ1-3; 7 bases are shared with TRBD1. The CDR3 length is 13 residues. V lost 7 bases, J lost 4 bases, and 7 bases stayed unmatched. Germline V gene sequence: CDR1 SQVTM, CDR2 ANQGSEA.